This TCR beta chain was obtained from a study of T cells in tumors and immune-related adverse events. The CDR3 length is 17 residues. Losses at the gene ends were 5 bases for V and 4 bases for J; bases not matched to a gene: 13. Germline V CDR1 and CDR2: MDHEN, SYDVKM. Repertoires were generated with immunoSEQ multiplex PCR, while TCRdb's copy carries only in-frame clones and drops some. The table includes some 10,000 clones, 85% to 95% detected once. V is TRBV28 and J is TRBJ1-5, with 8 bases fitting TRBD1. Sequencing was performed on lymph node tissue, taken from a patient treated with anti-PD-1 therapy. This sequence originates from a female donor with metastatic renal cell carcinoma. CDR3 amino acids: CASSPPTPTGANQPQHF. The CDR3 DNA follows: TGTGCCAGCAGTCCGCCAACCCCGACAGGGGCTAATCAGCCCCAGCATTTT.